A selection of T cell receptor beta chains follows, all from one sample in a study of somatic mutations in cytotoxic T cells in rheumatoid arthritis. Some clones are missing from TCRdb's copy, which holds only in-frame ones; the method was immunoSEQ multiplex PCR. The table lists more than 15,000 clones, 55% to 80% of them singletons. Source material: CD8+ T cells sorted from blood. These receptors were taken from an adult with rheumatoid arthritis. CDR3s include the opening cysteine and the closing phenylalanine or tryptophan. The D gene is left open where the match is weak. Size tells how often a clone was seen (once, few, many) or the class of an expanded clone, and some rows leave it out.

abundance: few; j_gene: TRBJ2-7; v_gene: TRBV5-6; d_gene: -; CDR3aa: CASSLSLISYEQYF; CDR3nt: TGTGCCAGCAGCTTGTCACTGATATCCTACGAGCAGTACTTC
abundance: -; j_gene: TRBJ1-2; v_gene: TRBV5-1; d_gene: TRBD1; CDR3aa: CASSIPGQERYGYTF; CDR3nt: TGCGCCAGCAGCATCCCCGGACAGGAAAGGTATGGCTACACCTTC
abundance: -; j_gene: TRBJ1-2; v_gene: TRBV7-3; d_gene: -; CDR3aa: CASSLNADSSYGYTF; CDR3nt: TGTGCCAGCAGCTTAAATGCAGATTCTTCCTATGGCTACACCTTC
abundance: -; j_gene: TRBJ2-7; v_gene: TRBV27; d_gene: TRBD2; CDR3aa: CASRTSGDYEQYF; CDR3nt: TGTGCCAGCCGGACTAGCGGGGACTACGAGCAGTACTTC
abundance: -; j_gene: TRBJ1-6; v_gene: TRBV7-7; d_gene: -; CDR3aa: CASSLDLSAPLHF; CDR3nt: TGTGCCAGCAGCTTAGACTTGAGTGCACCCCTCCACTTT
abundance: few; j_gene: TRBJ2-7; v_gene: TRBV9; d_gene: TRBD2; CDR3aa: CASSVVASGGSYEQYF; CDR3nt: TGTGCCAGCAGCGTAGTGGCTAGCGGGGGGAGCTACGAGCAGTACTTC
abundance: -; j_gene: TRBJ2-1; v_gene: TRBV7-9; d_gene: TRBD2; CDR3aa: CASSFELAGPRDEQFF; CDR3nt: TGTGCCAGCAGCTTTGAGCTAGCGGGGCCTCGGGATGAGCAGTTCTTC
abundance: -; j_gene: TRBJ1-6; v_gene: TRBV6-1; d_gene: TRBD1; CDR3aa: CASIMTGMGSPLHF; CDR3nt: TGTGCCAGCATCATGACAGGGATGGGATCACCCCTCCACTTT
abundance: hyperexpanded; j_gene: TRBJ2-7; v_gene: TRBV27; d_gene: TRBD1; CDR3aa: CASSSGTGGWYEQYF; CDR3nt: TGTGCCAGCAGTTCCGGGACAGGGGGCTGGTACGAGCAGTACTTC
abundance: -; j_gene: TRBJ2-1; v_gene: TRBV27; d_gene: -; CDR3aa: CASSPPGLENEQFF; CDR3nt: TGTGCCAGCAGTCCGCCGGGTCTGGAAAATGAGCAGTTCTTC
abundance: -; j_gene: TRBJ2-1; v_gene: TRBV27; d_gene: TRBD1; CDR3aa: CASSTGQGRNNEQFF; CDR3nt: TGTGCCAGCAGTACTGGACAGGGGCGTAACAATGAGCAGTTCTTC
abundance: -; j_gene: TRBJ2-2; v_gene: TRBV9; d_gene: -; CDR3aa: CASSGTGTLNTGELFF; CDR3nt: TGTGCCAGCAGCGGGACCGGGACTCTGAACACCGGGGAGCTGTTTTTT
abundance: -; j_gene: TRBJ1-2; v_gene: TRBV2; d_gene: TRBD1; CDR3aa: CASSEGGPGQGLFYGYTF; CDR3nt: TGTGCCAGCAGTGAGGGGGGGCCGGGACAGGGGTTATTCTATGGCTACACCTTC
abundance: -; j_gene: TRBJ2-7; v_gene: TRBV7-8; d_gene: -; CDR3aa: CASSSGPNYEQYF; CDR3nt: TGTGCCAGCAGCTCGGGACCGAACTACGAGCAGTACTTC
abundance: -; j_gene: TRBJ2-5; v_gene: TRBV4-2; d_gene: -; CDR3aa: CASSHDTLQETQYF; CDR3nt: TGTGCCAGCAGCCACGATACCCTACAAGAGACCCAGTACTTC
abundance: once; j_gene: TRBJ1-3; v_gene: TRBV7-9; d_gene: TRBD1; CDR3aa: CASSSGQYSGNTIYF; CDR3nt: TGTGCCAGCAGCTCGGGACAGTACTCTGGAAACACCATATATTTT
abundance: -; j_gene: TRBJ2-2; v_gene: TRBV18; d_gene: TRBD2; CDR3aa: CASSPPPRAGANTGELFF; CDR3nt: TGTGCCAGCTCACCACCCCCCCGCGCGGGGGCGAACACCGGGGAGCTGTTTTTT
abundance: -; j_gene: TRBJ1-1; v_gene: TRBV18; d_gene: -; CDR3aa: CASSPPSRGGEAFF; CDR3nt: TGTGCCAGCTCACCACCAAGCCGAGGGGGTGAAGCTTTCTTT
abundance: medium-sized; j_gene: TRBJ2-1; v_gene: TRBV6-5; d_gene: -; CDR3aa: CASSSPKHNEQFF; CDR3nt: TGTGCCAGCAGTTCCCCGAAGCACAATGAGCAGTTCTTC
abundance: -; j_gene: TRBJ2-1; v_gene: TRBV4-2; d_gene: TRBD1; CDR3aa: CASSPLPDLGQGIYNEQFF; CDR3nt: TGTGCCAGCAGCCCACTACCAGACTTAGGACAGGGAATATACAATGAGCAGTTCTTC
abundance: -; j_gene: TRBJ2-5; v_gene: TRBV11-1; d_gene: TRBD2; CDR3aa: CASSLLAGVGETQYF; CDR3nt: TGTGCCAGCAGCTTACTAGCGGGGGTGGGAGAGACCCAGTACTTC
abundance: -; j_gene: TRBJ2-2; v_gene: TRBV5-1; d_gene: TRBD2; CDR3aa: CASSLRLAGDTGELFF; CDR3nt: TGCGCCAGCAGCTTGCGGCTAGCGGGGGACACCGGGGAGCTGTTTTTT
abundance: -; j_gene: TRBJ1-2; v_gene: TRBV4-3; d_gene: TRBD1; CDR3aa: CASSQTTHGTGHGYTF; CDR3nt: TGCGCCAGCAGCCAAACAACTCACGGGACAGGGCATGGCTACACCTTC
abundance: -; j_gene: TRBJ2-3; v_gene: TRBV15; d_gene: TRBD2; CDR3aa: CATTLGGMSTDTQYF; CDR3nt: TGTGCCACCACACTCGGGGGGATGAGCACAGATACGCAGTATTTT
abundance: -; j_gene: TRBJ2-7; v_gene: TRBV10-3; d_gene: -; CDR3aa: CATNSGTVAYEQYF; CDR3nt: TGTGCCACCAACTCCGGGACGGTAGCCTACGAGCAGTACTTC
abundance: once; j_gene: TRBJ2-5; v_gene: TRBV6-5; d_gene: TRBD1; CDR3aa: CASCAGGRVGETQYF; CDR3nt: TGTGCCAGCTGTGCAGGGGGCCGAGTAGGGGAGACCCAGTACTTC
abundance: -; j_gene: TRBJ2-1; v_gene: TRBV7-6; d_gene: -; CDR3aa: CASSPTPTWYNEQFF; CDR3nt: TGTGCCAGCAGCCCGACACCTACATGGTACAATGAGCAGTTCTTC
abundance: -; j_gene: TRBJ2-7; v_gene: TRBV7-8; d_gene: TRBD1; CDR3aa: CASSFPGGNYEQYF; CDR3nt: TGTGCCAGCAGCTTCCCAGGGGGCAACTACGAGCAGTACTTC
abundance: -; j_gene: TRBJ2-7; v_gene: TRBV6-1; d_gene: -; CDR3aa: CASRQYEQYF; CDR3nt: TGTGCCAGCAGACAATACGAGCAGTACTTC
abundance: few; j_gene: TRBJ1-5; v_gene: TRBV7-6; d_gene: -; CDR3aa: CASSLGGGGQPQHF; CDR3nt: TGTGCCAGCAGCTTAGGTGGCGGCGGTCAGCCCCAGCATTTT
abundance: -; j_gene: TRBJ2-1; v_gene: TRBV6-5; d_gene: TRBD2; CDR3aa: CASSYPGLTEQFF; CDR3nt: TGTGCCAGCAGTTACCCGGGACTAACTGAGCAGTTCTTC
abundance: few; j_gene: TRBJ2-2; v_gene: TRBV29-1; d_gene: -; CDR3aa: CSVEGATTNTGELFF; CDR3nt: TGCAGCGTTGAGGGAGCGACAACGAACACCGGGGAGCTGTTTTTT
abundance: -; j_gene: TRBJ2-7; v_gene: TRBV4-3; d_gene: TRBD1; CDR3aa: CASSQPGQGLYEQYF; CDR3nt: TGCGCCAGCAGCCAACCGGGACAGGGTCTATACGAGCAGTACTTC
abundance: -; j_gene: TRBJ1-6; v_gene: TRBV30; d_gene: -; CDR3aa: CAWSVRSPLHF; CDR3nt: TGTGCCTGGAGTGTACGGTCACCCCTCCACTTT
abundance: -; j_gene: TRBJ1-2; v_gene: TRBV9; d_gene: -; CDR3aa: CASSPESGPYGYTF; CDR3nt: TGTGCCAGCAGCCCTGAAAGTGGGCCCTATGGCTACACCTTC
abundance: -; j_gene: TRBJ2-7; v_gene: TRBV5-6; d_gene: -; CDR3aa: CASSVLPLGAGEQYF; CDR3nt: TGTGCCAGCAGCGTCCTTCCTCTGGGGGCGGGGGAGCAGTACTTC
abundance: -; j_gene: TRBJ2-1; v_gene: TRBV9; d_gene: -; CDR3aa: CASSVATREDRGHEQFF; CDR3nt: TGTGCCAGCAGCGTAGCTACGCGGGAGGACAGGGGCCATGAGCAGTTCTTC
abundance: -; j_gene: TRBJ1-1; v_gene: TRBV4-1; d_gene: TRBD1; CDR3aa: CASSLKQGAVTVNTEAFF; CDR3nt: TGCGCCAGCAGCCTCAAACAGGGGGCAGTCACAGTGAACACTGAAGCTTTCTTT
abundance: -; j_gene: TRBJ2-5; v_gene: TRBV16; d_gene: TRBD2; CDR3aa: CASSQSPGLAGGRQETQYF; CDR3nt: TGTGCCAGCAGCCAATCCCCGGGACTAGCGGGGGGGCGCCAAGAGACCCAGTACTTC
abundance: -; j_gene: TRBJ1-2; v_gene: TRBV9; d_gene: -; CDR3aa: CASSGGADTNYGYTF; CDR3nt: TGTGCCAGCAGCGGAGGGGCGGACACTAACTATGGCTACACCTTC
abundance: -; j_gene: TRBJ2-5; v_gene: TRBV9; d_gene: TRBD2; CDR3aa: CASSVGSGGFGETQYF; CDR3nt: TGTGCCAGCAGCGTAGGTAGCGGGGGGTTTGGAGAGACCCAGTACTTC
abundance: -; j_gene: TRBJ2-3; v_gene: TRBV9; d_gene: -; CDR3aa: CASSARGTDTQYF; CDR3nt: TGTGCCAGCAGCGCCAGGGGCACAGATACGCAGTATTTT